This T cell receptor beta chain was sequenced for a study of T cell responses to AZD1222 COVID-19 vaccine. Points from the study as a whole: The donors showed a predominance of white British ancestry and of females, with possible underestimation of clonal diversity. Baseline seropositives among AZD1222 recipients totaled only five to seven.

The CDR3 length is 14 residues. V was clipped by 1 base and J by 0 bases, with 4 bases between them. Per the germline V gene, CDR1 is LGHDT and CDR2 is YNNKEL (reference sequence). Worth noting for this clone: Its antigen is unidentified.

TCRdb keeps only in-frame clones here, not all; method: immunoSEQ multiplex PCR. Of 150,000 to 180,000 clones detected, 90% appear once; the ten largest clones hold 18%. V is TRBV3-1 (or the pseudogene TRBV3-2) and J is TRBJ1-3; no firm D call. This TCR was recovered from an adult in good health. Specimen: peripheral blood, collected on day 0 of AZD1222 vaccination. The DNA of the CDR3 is TGTGCCAGCAGCCAAGCGGGCTCTGGAAACACCATATATTTT. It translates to CASSQAGSGNTIYF.